This TCR beta chain emerged from a study of CXCR3-negative and CXCR3-positive naive CD8 T cells. Study observations and caveats: Partial loss of CXCR3 expression followed cryopreservation; most assays used fresh PBMCs. TRB CDR3 hydrophobicity was greater in CXCR3-positive naive cells than in CXCR3-negative naive cells.

Preparation of TRB cDNA libraries relied on 5' RACE carrying UMI labels. TCRdb derives one entry per CDR3 protein from the 5' RACE reads, leaving out DNA. Its table lists 50,000 to 65,000 distinct CDR3 sequences. With respect to this clonotype: The antigen is undetermined.

There are 11 residues in the CDR3. Germline CDR1 is SQVTM and CDR2 is ANQGSEA. The receptor was derived from a human donor in good health. Some clones in this sample may be carry-over from other donors' samples. Sequenced material: naive CXCR3+ CD8+ T cells from blood. Indicated subset: CD45RO-CCR7+CD27+CD95- naive CD8+ T cells expressing CXCR3 (TNR3+). The chain links TRBV29-1 to TRBJ2-5. CDR3: CSVDGGETQYF.